The 31 T cell receptor beta chains reported below all come from one sample, sequenced in a study of vaccination effects on CD4 cells after COVID-19. These receptors have no known antigen. Profiling relied on immunoSEQ multiplex PCR, and the TCRdb table lists in-frame clones only, not all of them. The table records 27,000 or so clones, approximately 76% of them present only once. Expansion of antigen-specific CD4+ T cells with viral peptide pools was carried out by the ViraFEST assay before sequencing. Subsequent to less than 13 days of culture, CD4+ T cells were isolated. Nucleocapsid antibodies were negative in the vaccine recipients, who had never had SARS-CoV-2 infection. Specimen: CD4+ T cells from PBMCs cultured with SARS-CoV-2 spike peptides, collected before COVID-19 vaccination. These receptors originate from a human donor who received a COVID-19 vaccine.

This sequence joins TRBV11-2 and TRBJ1-1; a possible D gene is TRBD1 (6 bases). The CDR3 length is 14 residues. With 5 bases removed from V and 4 bases from J, the gap between germline ends came to 14 bases. Germline CDR1 and CDR2: SGHAT and FQNNGV. The CDR3 DNA reads as TGTGCCAGCAGCGCAGGACAGCTCCGCACTGAAGCTTTCTTT. Translation: CASSAGQLRTEAFF.

The chain employs TRBV25-1 and TRBJ1-2; D may be TRBD1 (5 bases). Germline V gene lookup returns CDR1 MGHDK and CDR2 SYGVNS. The CDR3 extends over 15 amino acids. The V end lost 4 bases, the J end lost 3 bases, and 15 bases lay between the germline ends. The CDR3 spells CASSAPEGRYYGYTF. DNA of the CDR3: TGTGCCAGCAGTGCCCCCGAGGGGCGGTACTATGGCTACACCTTC.

The chain recombines TRBV7-8 with TRBJ1-1; 8 positions agree with TRBD1. Germline lookup yields CDR1 SGHVS and CDR2 FQNEAQ. The CDR3 extends over 13 amino acids. J gave up 3 bases and V 5 bases, and 2 bases lay outside the gene matches. The DNA for the CDR3 is TGTGCCAGCAGCCTACAGGGGGACACTGAAGCTTTCTTT. Its translation is CASSLQGDTEAFF.

The chain links TRBV6-5 to TRBJ2-6, with 7 bases identical to TRBD2. Germline CDR1 MNHEY, CDR2 SVGAGI. The CDR3 extends over 16 amino acids. After removal of 2 bases from V and 1 base from J, the junction contained 2 bases not matched to a gene. The CDR3 loop reads CASSYQGGSGANVLTF. Written as DNA, the CDR3 is TGTGCCAGCAGTTACCAGGGAGGGTCTGGGGCCAACGTCCTGACTTTC.

The gene calls are TRBV29-1 and TRBJ1-2; tentative D call: TRBD1 (5 bases). The CDR3 covers 16 residues. Per germline, CDR1 SQVTM and CDR2 ANQGSEA. Trimming removed 1 base from V and 6 bases from J, with 21 bases in between. The DNA of the CDR3 is TGCAGCGTTGAAGGTTTTAAAGCAGGGAAGGATCATGGCTACACCTTC. Encoded protein: CSVEGFKAGKDHGYTF.

This clone occurred once. This chain links TRBV5-5 with TRBJ2-5, with a possible D match to TRBD1 (7 bases). The germline V and J ends were trimmed by 1 base and 1 base, with 8 bases remaining between them. The CDR3 runs 14 residues. Germline assignment: CDR1 SGHKS and CDR2 YYEKEE (reference sequence). For the CDR3, the DNA is TGTGCCAGCAGCTTGCAGGGGGGCCAAGAGACCCAGTACTTC. Protein: CASSLQGGQETQYF.

The genes are TRBV18 and TRBJ1-3; D is unresolved. CDR3 length equals 14 residues. Germline CDR1 and CDR2: KGHSH and LQKENI. The V end was cut by 5 bases, the J end by 2 bases, with 10 bases between. CDR3 sequence reads: CASSEEVAGNTIYF. The CDR3 DNA is TGTGCCAGCTCAGAAGAGGTAGCTGGAAACACCATATATTTT.

A single count supports this clone. The chain has TRBV5-1 and TRBJ2-7; no reliable D call. V dropped 1 base and J dropped 5 bases, with 4 bases sitting between them. CDR1 and CDR2 (germline): SGHRS, YFSETQ. CDR3 size: 11 residues. Here the CDR3 reads CASSLSDEQYF. CDR3 nucleotide sequence: TGCGCCAGCAGCTTGTCCGACGAGCAGTACTTC.

V is TRBV10-3 and J is TRBJ1-2; a possible D gene is TRBD1 (5 bases). Germline V CDR1 and CDR2: ENHRY, SYGVKD. V was cut by 6 bases and J by 3 bases, with 11 bases left in between. CDR3 length: 13 amino acids. As DNA, the CDR3 is TGTGCCATCAGACAACAGGATTACTATGGCTACACCTTC. Protein product: CAIRQQDYYGYTF.

The chain combines TRBV19 with TRBJ1-1; D not certain. V dropped 4 bases and J dropped 2 bases, with 8 bases sitting between them. Germline V lookup: CDR1 LNHDA, CDR2 SQIVND (reference sequence). The CDR3 length is 13 residues. The CDR3 here is CASSTSRNTEAFF. The CDR3 bases are TGTGCCAGTAGTACCTCCAGAAACACTGAAGCTTTCTTT.

V usage is TRBV10-3 and J usage is TRBJ2-3, with D hard to call. Trimming removed 6 bases at V and 4 bases at J, with 8 bases between. Germline V lookup: CDR1 ENHRY, CDR2 SYGVKD. The CDR3 covers 12 residues. CDR3: CAISRQPDTQYF. CDR3 DNA sequence: TGTGCCATCAGCAGGCAACCAGATACGCAGTATTTT.

This clone was seen only a few times. The rearrangement joins TRBV7-2 to TRBJ1-2; perhaps TRBD1 as D (6 bases). Between the trimmed V and J ends, which lost 1 base and 7 bases, there was a span of 10 bases. The germline V gene encodes CDR1 SGHTA and CDR2 FQGNSA. This CDR3 spans 13 amino acids. CDR3 in DNA: TGTGCCAGCAGCTTAGACAGGGTATCTGGCTACACCTTC. It specifies CASSLDRVSGYTF.

This clone came up a few times. The V gene is TRBV12-3 or TRBV12-4, the J gene TRBJ1-1, with 8 bases lining up with TRBD1. The CDR3 runs 12 residues. V shed 8 bases, J shed 2 bases, and the junction held 1 base outside the gene matches. The CDR3 bases are TGTGCCAGCGGACAGGGTAACACTGAAGCTTTCTTT. Its protein is CASGQGNTEAFF.

This clone was detected a few times. This sample includes further DNA sequences coding for the same CDR3. V is TRBV5-4 and J is TRBJ1-2, with 8 bases lining up with TRBD1. Germline V lookup: CDR1 SGHNT, CDR2 YYREEE (reference sequence). CDR3 size: 13 residues. The J segment lost 6 bases and the V segment lost 1 base, leaving 2 bases of the junction unmatched. The CDR3 reads CASSLQGADGYTF. In DNA, the CDR3 is TGTGCCAGCAGCTTGCAGGGGGCGGATGGCTACACCTTC.

V usage is TRBV12-5 and J usage is TRBJ2-2; D ambiguous. V was pared by 0 bases and J by 0 bases, with 5 bases between. This CDR3 comprises 15 residues. Germline assignment: CDR1 LGHNT and CDR2 FRNRAP. This chain's CDR3 is CASGLVQANTGELFF. Written as DNA, the CDR3 is TGTGCTAGTGGTTTGGTCCAGGCGAACACCGGGGAGCTGTTTTTT.

The chain recombines TRBV5-1 with TRBJ1-2; TRBD1 matches at 7 bases. The germline CDR1 and CDR2 sequences are SGHRS and YFSETQ. Trimming took 4 bases from V and 2 from J; bases not matched to a gene: 8. The CDR3 consists of 15 residues. The CDR3 here is CASSRGQDLNYGYTF. The DNA of the CDR3 is TGCGCCAGCAGCAGAGGACAGGATCTCAACTATGGCTACACCTTC.

A few counts support this clone. The rearrangement uses TRBV3-1 (or the pseudogene TRBV3-2) and TRBJ2-2; no firm D call. Trimming took 2 bases from V and 7 from J, leaving 8 bases between them. The CDR3 is 13 residues long. The germline V gene has CDR1 LGHDT and CDR2 YNNKEL (reference sequence). The DNA of the CDR3 is TGTGCCAGCAGCCAATTCGATGGCGGGGAGCTGTTTTTT. It is translated as CASSQFDGGELFF.

The chain links TRBV5-1 to TRBJ1-1; 9 positions match TRBD1. The CDR3 runs 14 residues. Trimming cost V 6 bases and J 5 bases; bases outside gene matches: 8. The germline gives CDR1 SGHRS, CDR2 YFSETQ. This CDR3 is CASNLQGAGTEAFF. CDR3 bases: TGCGCCAGCAACCTACAGGGGGCAGGTACTGAAGCTTTCTTT.

The sample holds one count of this clone. This chain uses TRBV5-6 with TRBJ2-7; 7 bases map to TRBD1. This CDR3 has 14 amino acids. Germline V lookup: CDR1 SGHDT, CDR2 YYEEEE. V lost 2 bases and J lost 2; bases outside the gene matches: 4. The DNA of the CDR3 is TGTGCCAGCAGCTTCTGGGACAGACCCTACGAGCAGTACTTC. It codes for CASSFWDRPYEQYF.

The rearrangement uses TRBV18 and TRBJ2-2, with 13 bases identical to TRBD2. After removal of 0 bases from V and 1 base from J, the junction contained 2 bases not matched to a gene. Germline assignment: CDR1 KGHSH and CDR2 LQKENI. The CDR3 totals 18 residues. In nucleotides, the CDR3 is TGTGCCAGCTCACCACCGGGACTAGCGGGGCGGAACACCGGGGAGCTGTTTTTT. It codes for CASSPPGLAGRNTGELFF.

The chain carries TRBV3-1 (or the pseudogene TRBV3-2) and TRBJ2-2; D tentatively reads TRBD1 or TRBD2 (5 bases each). Germline loops: CDR1 LGHDT, CDR2 YNNKEL (reference sequence). V shed 1 base and J shed 6 bases, with 18 bases lying between them. The CDR3 spans 17 residues. The CDR3 DNA follows: TGTGCCAGCAGCCAAGTTTGGGGGAATTATAAGGCCGGGGAGCTGTTTTTT. This sequence encodes CASSQVWGNYKAGELFF.

In DNA form, the CDR3 reads TGTGCCAGCAGTGATTTGGGGGTCACTGGAAACACCATATATTTT. Translation gives CASSDLGVTGNTIYF. The V and J genes are TRBV6-1 and TRBJ1-3, with D possibly being TRBD1 (5 bases). This CDR3 has 15 amino acids. CDR1 is MNHNS, CDR2 SASEGT, per germline. Trimming shortened V by 3 bases and J by 2 bases, and 11 bases separated the two germline ends.

J is TRBJ2-5 and V is TRBV11-1, with TRBD2 matching over 11 bases. The CDR3 loop spans 16 amino acids. Germline V gives CDR1 SGHAT, CDR2 FQDESV (reference sequence). Unmatched junction bases numbered 12, after V lost 5 bases and J lost 7 bases. The CDR3 spells CASSDRTSGLAGTQYF. The CDR3 region has the DNA TGTGCCAGCAGCGACCGGACTAGCGGGCTGGCTGGGACCCAGTACTTC.

This clone is deemed medium-sized. This chain joins TRBV5-4 and TRBJ1-1; D uncertain. CDR3 length: 11 amino acids. The V gene's germline CDR1 is SGHNT and CDR2 YYREEE (reference sequence). Trimming removed 7 bases at V and 1 base at J, with 5 bases between. CDR3 DNA sequence: TGTGCCAGCTCTTCGAACACTGAAGCTTTCTTT. Protein product: CASSSNTEAFF.

The chain combines TRBV19 with TRBJ2-7, with TRBD2 matching 11 bases. CDR3 length: 15 residues. V was pared by 7 bases and J by 7 bases, with 12 bases of the junction left unmatched. Germline CDR1 and CDR2: LNHDA and SQIVND (reference sequence). CDR3 DNA: TGTGCCAGTATGTCACTAGCGGGAGATCGGCGGGAGCAGTACTTC. It translates to CASMSLAGDRREQYF. The entire variable domain, with the rest obtained from reference TRBV19 and TRBJ2-7, is as follows: DGGITQSPKYLFRKEGQNVTLSCEQNLNHDAMYWYRQDPGQGLRLIYYSQIVNDFQKGDIAEGYSVSREKKESFPLTVTSAQKNPTAFYLCASMSLAGDRREQYFGPGTRLTVT.

The chain combines TRBV10-1 with TRBJ2-6, with D uncertain. Germline loops: CDR1 WNHNN, CDR2 SYGVQD (reference sequence). The CDR3 runs 15 residues. Trimming shortened V by 5 bases and J by 2 bases, and 10 bases separated the two germline ends. CDR3 coding DNA: TGCGCCAGCAGTCCTTCTGGGGCTGGGGCCAACGTCCTGACTTTC. Its protein product is CASSPSGAGANVLTF.

The J gene is TRBJ1-2, the V gene TRBV19; the match to TRBD1 covers 10 bases. Germline CDR1 LNHDA, CDR2 SQIVND (reference sequence). With V trimmed by 6 bases and J by 4 bases, 5 bases remained unmatched. The CDR3 has 14 amino acids. The CDR3 spells CASSRTGGLYGYTF. DNA for the CDR3: TGTGCCAGTAGCCGGACAGGGGGACTCTATGGCTACACCTTC.

The genes are TRBV19 and TRBJ2-7; TRBD1 matches 7 bases. The germline gives CDR1 LNHDA, CDR2 SQIVND (reference sequence). CDR3 length: 15 amino acids. Trimming took 2 bases from V and 2 from J; bases not matched to a gene: 6. For the CDR3, the DNA is TGTGCCAGTAGTATAAAGGGGGCGTTAGCCTACGAGCAGTACTTC. It codes for CASSIKGALAYEQYF.

The J gene is TRBJ1-4, the V gene TRBV30; 8 bases map to TRBD1. Germline values: CDR1 GTSNPN, CDR2 SVGIG (reference sequence). The CDR3 has 17 amino acids. Trimming at V came to 0 bases and at J to 4 bases, leaving 10 bases not matched to a gene. As DNA, the CDR3 is TGTGCCTGGAGTGTGGGGACCGGGACAGGAAATAATGAAAAACTGTTTTTT. Translating gives CAWSVGTGTGNNEKLFF.

This sequence joins TRBV5-1 and TRBJ2-1; the match to TRBD1 covers 8 bases. The CDR3 loop spans 15 amino acids. The V gene end was trimmed by 1 base and the J gene end by 6 bases; junction bases not matched to a gene: 6. Germline V gene data show CDR1 as SGHRS and CDR2 as YFSETQ. DNA for the CDR3: TGCGCCAGCAGCTTGAGACTAGACAGGGGCAATGAGCAGTTCTTC. Translated: CASSLRLDRGNEQFF.

The chain has TRBV10-1 and TRBJ2-7; 7 bases fit TRBD1. The CDR3 runs 14 residues. Per germline, CDR1 WNHNN and CDR2 SYGVQD (reference sequence). V was pared by 5 bases and J by 3 bases, with 7 bases of the junction left unmatched. The CDR3 is CASSTQTGSYEQYF. The CDR3 nucleotides read TGCGCCAGCAGTACCCAGACAGGGAGCTACGAGCAGTACTTC.